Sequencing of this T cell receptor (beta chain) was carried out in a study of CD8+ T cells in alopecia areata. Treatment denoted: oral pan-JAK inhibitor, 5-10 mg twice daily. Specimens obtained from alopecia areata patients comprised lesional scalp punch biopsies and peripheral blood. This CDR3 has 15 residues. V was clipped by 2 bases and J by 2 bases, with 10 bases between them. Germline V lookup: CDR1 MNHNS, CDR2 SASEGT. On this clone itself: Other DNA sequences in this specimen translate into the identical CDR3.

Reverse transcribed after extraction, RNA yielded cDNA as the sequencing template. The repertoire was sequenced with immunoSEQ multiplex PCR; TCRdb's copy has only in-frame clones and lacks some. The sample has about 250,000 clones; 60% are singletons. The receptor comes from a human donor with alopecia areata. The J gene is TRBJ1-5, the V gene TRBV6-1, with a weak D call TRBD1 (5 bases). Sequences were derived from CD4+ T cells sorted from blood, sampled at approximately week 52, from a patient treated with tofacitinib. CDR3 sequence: CASSERGRGNQPQHF. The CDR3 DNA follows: TGTGCCAGCAGTGAACGGGGGAGGGGCAATCAGCCCCAGCATTTT.